This T cell receptor beta chain was sequenced for a study of blood T cell repertoires in COVID-19. Overall study: COVID-19 samples collected from the United States, Italy and Spain covered acute and convalescent phases. The cDNA or gDNA used as material had been derived from T cells, B-cell-depleted T cells, or PBMCs.

This CDR3 has 12 amino acids. Germline CDR1 is SNHLY and CDR2 is FYNNEI. Trimming stripped 0 bases from V and 10 bases from J, with 7 bases between. In the original analysis: Reference gene primer amplification in the assay estimated nucleated cell counts. The table came from immunoSEQ multiplex PCR; TCRdb's copy has only in-frame clones and leaves some out. Clonal size and the V and J genes are those of that table, whereas D and trimming came from the DNA. The sample holds approximately 100,000 clones; around 80% are singletons and the top ten take about 9.4%. The sequence came from a man aged 70 or older with acute or convalescent COVID-19. V usage is TRBV2 and J usage is TRBJ2-1; D is undetermined. The sequencing input was peripheral blood. CDR3 sequence reads: CASSEARREQFF. The CDR3 coding sequence is TGTGCCAGCAGTGAAGCGCGGCGAGAGCAGTTCTTC.